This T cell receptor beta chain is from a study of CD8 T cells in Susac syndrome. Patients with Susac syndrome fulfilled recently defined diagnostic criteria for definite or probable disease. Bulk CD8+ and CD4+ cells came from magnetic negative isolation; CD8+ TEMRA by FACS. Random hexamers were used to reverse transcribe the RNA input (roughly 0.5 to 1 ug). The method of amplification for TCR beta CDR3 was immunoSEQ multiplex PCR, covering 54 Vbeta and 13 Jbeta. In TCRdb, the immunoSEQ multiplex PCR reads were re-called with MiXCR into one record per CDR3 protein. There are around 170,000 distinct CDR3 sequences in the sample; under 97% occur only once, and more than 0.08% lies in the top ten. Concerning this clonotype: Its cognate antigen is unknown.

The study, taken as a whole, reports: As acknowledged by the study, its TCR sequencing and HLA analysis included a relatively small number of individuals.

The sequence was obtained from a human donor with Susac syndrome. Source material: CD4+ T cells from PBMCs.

DNA of the CDR3: TGTGCCAGTAGTACCGGATGGGGGGACGAGCAGTACTTC. This sequence encodes CASSTGWGDEQYF. V is TRBV19 and J is TRBJ2-7, with D possibly being TRBD2 (6 bases). Germline V gene data show CDR1 as LNHDA and CDR2 as SQIVND (reference sequence). The CDR3 sequence is 13 residues long. The germline V and J ends were trimmed by 4 bases and 5 bases, with 12 bases remaining between them.